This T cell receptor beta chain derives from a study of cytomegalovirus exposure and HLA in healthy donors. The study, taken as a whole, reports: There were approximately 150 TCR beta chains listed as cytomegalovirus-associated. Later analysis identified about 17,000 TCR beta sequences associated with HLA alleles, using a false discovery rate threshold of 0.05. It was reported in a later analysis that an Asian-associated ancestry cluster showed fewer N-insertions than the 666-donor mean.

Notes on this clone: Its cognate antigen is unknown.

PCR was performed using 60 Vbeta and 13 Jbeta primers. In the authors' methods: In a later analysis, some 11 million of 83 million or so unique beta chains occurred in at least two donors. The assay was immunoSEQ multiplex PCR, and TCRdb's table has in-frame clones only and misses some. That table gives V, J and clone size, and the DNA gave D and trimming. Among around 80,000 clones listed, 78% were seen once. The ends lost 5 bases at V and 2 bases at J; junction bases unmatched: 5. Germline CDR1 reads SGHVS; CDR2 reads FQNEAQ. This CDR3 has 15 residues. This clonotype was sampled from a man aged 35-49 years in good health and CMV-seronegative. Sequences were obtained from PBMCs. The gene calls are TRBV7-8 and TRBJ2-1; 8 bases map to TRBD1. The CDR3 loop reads CASSDGQGPYNEQFF. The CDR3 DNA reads TGTGCCAGCAGCGACGGACAGGGACCCTACAATGAGCAGTTCTTC. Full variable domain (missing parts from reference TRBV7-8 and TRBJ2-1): GAGVSQSPRYKVAKRGQDVALRCDPISGHVSLFWYQQALGQGPEFLTYFQNEAQLDKSGLPSDRFFAERPEGSVSTLKIQRTQQEDSAVYLCASSDGQGPYNEQFFGPGTRLTVL.